Shown below are 22 T cell receptor beta chains from a single sample sequenced in a study of blood T cell repertoires in COVID-19. Measured with immunoSEQ multiplex PCR; TCRdb has only the in-frame clones, and not every one. The data show approximately 140,000 clones, roughly 84% seen once. Sequenced sample: peripheral blood. These receptors were taken from a man in his 70s with acute or convalescent COVID-19.

This sequence joins TRBV25-1 and TRBJ1-1, with D hard to call. Germline loops: CDR1 MGHDK, CDR2 SYGVNS. Trimming removed 3 bases at V and 1 base at J, with 9 bases between. This CDR3 contains 14 residues. CDR3 sequence (DNA): TGTGCCAGCAGTGAGCGGGTCTCGAACACTGAAGCTTTCTTT. Its protein is CASSERVSNTEAFF.

The rearrangement uses TRBV11-3 and TRBJ2-1; 8 positions agree with TRBD1. Trimming at V came to 1 base and at J to 4 bases, leaving 3 bases not matched to a gene. The CDR3 extends over 15 amino acids. The germline CDR1 and CDR2 sequences are SGHNT and YENEEA. CDR3 coding DNA: TGTGCCAGCAGCTTAGGGAGACAGGGGTACAATGAGCAGTTCTTC. Amino acid sequence: CASSLGRQGYNEQFF.

This clone appeared a single time. The chain joins TRBV12-5 to TRBJ1-2; TRBD1 is a possible D gene (6 bases). Germline CDR1 is LGHNT and CDR2 is FRNRAP. The CDR3 is 14 amino acids. Trimming left V 7 bases short and J 4 bases short, with 16 bases between. CDR3 residues: CASVPLGGSYGYTF. In DNA, the CDR3 is TGTGCTAGTGTCCCGTTAGGGGGAAGCTATGGCTACACCTTC.

The chain has TRBV5-8 and TRBJ2-5, with 14 bases fitting TRBD2. This CDR3 has 16 amino acids. Germline loops: CDR1 SGHTS, CDR2 YDEGEE. The trim removed 4 bases at V and 5 bases at J, leaving 7 bases unmatched. CDR3 region: CASSQGTSGGRETQYF. Written as DNA, the CDR3 is TGTGCCAGCAGCCAGGGGACTAGCGGGGGTCGGGAGACCCAGTACTTC.

Concerning this clone: At one end, the junction sequence differs from germline, possibly due to a read error. V gene TRBV5-8 combines with J gene TRBJ2-1; 8 bases are shared with TRBD1. CDR1 and CDR2 from the germline V gene are SGHTS and YDEGEE. This CDR3 comprises 13 residues. CDR3 sequence reads: CASTLTGAIEQFF. DNA of the CDR3: TGTGCCAGCACCTTGACAGGGGCCATTGAGCAGTTCTTC.

The gene calls are TRBV5-1 and TRBJ2-7; D perhaps matches TRBD2 (6 bases). The CDR3 totals 14 residues. CDR1 is SGHRS and CDR2 is YFSETQ in the germline V gene. V lost 5 bases to trimming and J lost 4 bases, with 16 bases between them. This chain's CDR3 is CASSTDYSIYEQYF. The CDR3 nucleotides are TGCGCCAGCAGTACGGACTACTCGATATACGAGCAGTACTTC. The variable domain in full, with the rest retrieved from reference TRBV5-1 and TRBJ2-7, is KAGVTQTPRYLIKTRGQQVTLSCSPISGHRSVSWYQQTPGQGLQFLFEYFSETQRNKGNFPGRFSGRQFSNSRSEMNVSTLELGDSALYLCASSTDYSIYEQYFGPGTRLTVT.

This clone was found once. This chain joins TRBV5-4 and TRBJ2-7, with D maybe TRBD2 (5 bases). The germline gives CDR1 SGHNT, CDR2 YYREEE (reference sequence). Trimming left V 4 bases short and J 4 bases short, with 15 bases between. The length of the CDR3 is 14 residues. The CDR3 region is CASSPGGRGYEQYF. The CDR3 DNA sequence: TGTGCCAGCAGCCCCGGAGGTAGAGGTTACGAGCAGTACTTC.

The J gene is TRBJ2-4, the V gene TRBV12-3 or TRBV12-4; the D gene is possibly TRBD1 (5 bases). This CDR3 spans 13 amino acids. Trimming took 6 bases from V and 4 from J, leaving 10 bases between them. This CDR3 reads CASSQDRKNIQYF. CDR3 nucleotides: TGTGCCAGCAGCCAAGACAGAAAAAACATTCAGTACTTC.

DNA for the CDR3: TGTGCCAGCAGAAGGACAGGTGACACCGGGGAGCTGTTTTTT. As protein: CASRRTGDTGELFF. The rearrangement joins TRBV3-1 (or the pseudogene TRBV3-2) to TRBJ2-2, with TRBD1 matching over 7 bases. The CDR3 extends over 14 amino acids. Trimming removed 6 bases from V and 3 bases from J; junction bases left unmatched: 4. Germline assignment: CDR1 LGHDT and CDR2 YNNKEL (reference sequence).

This sequence joins TRBV18 and TRBJ2-5; 7 bases line up with TRBD1. J was trimmed by 5 bases and V by 4 bases; bases with no gene match: 7. This CDR3 comprises 14 residues. Germline assignment: CDR1 KGHSH and CDR2 LQKENI. The CDR3 sequence is CASSRNRGEETQYF. CDR3 DNA sequence: TGTGCCAGCTCACGTAACAGGGGCGAGGAGACCCAGTACTTC.

The chain is built from TRBV7-3 and TRBJ1-1; D call uncertain. Per the germline V gene, CDR1 is SGHTA and CDR2 is FQGTGA. The V and J ends lost 5 bases and 4 bases respectively, with 11 bases between them. The CDR3 has 13 residues. The CDR3 region has the DNA TGTGCCAGCAGCCCCCGGAGTTTCACTGAAGCTTTCTTT. Amino acids: CASSPRSFTEAFF.

The V gene is TRBV5-4, the J gene TRBJ2-1; D remains ambiguous. CDR1 is SGHNT, CDR2 YYREEE, per germline (reference sequence). Trimming removed 4 bases from V and 6 bases from J, with 14 bases in between. CDR3 length: 14 amino acids. Here the CDR3 DNA reads TGTGCCAGCAGCCGTGCCTTACGGGTCAATGAGCAGTTCTTC. Protein sequence: CASSRALRVNEQFF.

In this sample, this clone is large. The chain combines TRBV12-3 or TRBV12-4 with TRBJ1-1, with TRBD1 matching 7 bases. The junction had 5 bases not matched to a gene; V was cut back by 6 bases and J by 4 bases. The CDR3 sequence is 13 residues long. The CDR3 DNA reads TGTGCCAGCAGATCCGACAGGGTCACTGAAGCTTTCTTT. Its translation is CASRSDRVTEAFF.

This clone has just a few counts. CDR3 sequence (DNA): TGTGCCAGCACTGGGACAGGGCTCAATGAGCAGTTCTTC. Translation gives CASTGTGLNEQFF. This chain joins TRBV6-5 and TRBJ2-1, with 9 bases lining up with TRBD1. The V segment lost 7 bases and the J segment 6 bases; nucleotides outside the gene matches: 4. The germline V gene has CDR1 MNHEY and CDR2 SVGAGI. The CDR3 has 13 residues.

The CDR3 nucleotides are TGCGCCAGCAGTGAGTCCGGCGCGCGGGCCGGGGAGCTGTTTTTT. Its translation: CASSESGARAGELFF. The chain links TRBV10-1 to TRBJ2-2, with D maybe TRBD2 (5 bases). The CDR3 sequence is 15 residues long. V lost 0 bases to trimming and J lost 6 bases, with 11 bases between them. The V gene's germline CDR1 is WNHNN and CDR2 SYGVQD (reference sequence).

The gene calls are TRBV27 and TRBJ1-4; 9 positions agree with TRBD1. Germline V gives CDR1 MNHEY, CDR2 SMNVEV (reference sequence). J gave up 6 bases and V 9 bases, and 14 bases lay outside the gene matches. The CDR3 consists of 16 residues. CDR3 region: CASKRTGVGLYEKLFF. DNA for the CDR3: TGTGCCAGTAAAAGGACAGGGGTCGGCCTTTATGAAAAACTGTTTTTT.

The rearrangement joins TRBV3-1 (or the pseudogene TRBV3-2) to TRBJ2-2, with TRBD2 as a possible D gene (6 bases). The CDR3 contains 17 residues. Trimming pared 0 bases from V and 3 bases from J, leaving 14 bases between. Germline-derived CDR1 and CDR2 are LGHDT and YNNKEL (reference sequence). CDR3 residues: CASSQDWGGGDTGELFF. In DNA form, the CDR3 reads TGTGCCAGCAGCCAAGATTGGGGAGGTGGGGACACCGGGGAGCTGTTTTTT.

V and J are TRBV14 and TRBJ1-2, with a possible D match to TRBD1 (5 bases). The CDR3 has 15 amino acids. Germline V gives CDR1 SGHDN, CDR2 FVKESK. Trimming took 1 base from V and 0 from J, leaving 9 bases between them. CDR3 region: CASSQGGGANYGYTF. CDR3 DNA: TGTGCCAGCAGCCAAGGAGGAGGGGCTAACTATGGCTACACCTTC. The entire variable domain, with the rest obtained from reference TRBV14 and TRBJ1-2, is as follows: EAGVTQFPSHSVIEKGQTVTLRCDPISGHDNLYWYRRVMGKEIKFLLHFVKESKQDESGMPNNRFLAERTGGTYSTLKVQPAELEDSGVYFCASSQGGGANYGYTFGSGTRLTVV.

V and J are TRBV3-1 (or the pseudogene TRBV3-2) and TRBJ1-2, with a weak D call TRBD1 (6 bases). With 1 base removed from V and 0 bases from J, the gap between germline ends came to 12 bases. This CDR3 has 16 residues. Germline V gives CDR1 LGHDT, CDR2 YNNKEL (reference sequence). The CDR3 protein is CASSQGDRLTNYGYTF. The CDR3 nucleotides are TGTGCCAGCAGCCAAGGAGACAGGTTAACTAACTATGGCTACACCTTC.

V is TRBV6-5 and J is TRBJ2-5; D possibly corresponds to TRBD2 (7 bases). CDR3 length equals 15 residues. V dropped 2 bases and J dropped 5 bases, with 15 bases sitting between them. CDR1 is MNHEY, CDR2 SVGAGI, per germline. DNA of the CDR3: TGTGCCAGCAGTTACCCCGGGGGGCAGGAGGAGACCCAGTACTTC. This translates into CASSYPGGQEETQYF.

This rearrangement joins TRBV19 to TRBJ2-3; 8 nucleotides match TRBD1. J was trimmed by 0 bases and V by 2 bases; bases with no gene match: 10. The germline V gene has CDR1 LNHDA and CDR2 SQIVND (reference sequence). CDR3 length equals 18 residues. The DNA of the CDR3 is TGTGCCAGTAGTATACCGACAGGGGATTTTGGGAGCACAGATACGCAGTATTTT. Translating gives CASSIPTGDFGSTDTQYF.

The genes are TRBV28 and TRBJ2-3; D unresolved. V shed 6 bases and J shed 4 bases, with 8 bases lying between them. The CDR3 spans 12 residues. The germline V gene encodes CDR1 MDHEN and CDR2 SYDVKM. The CDR3 DNA sequence: TGTGCCAGCAGGGTAGTATCAGATACGCAGTATTTT. It translates to CASRVVSDTQYF.